These 8 T cell receptor beta chains were sequenced from one sample in a study of immune heterogeneity within non-small cell lung tumors. Bulk tumor genomic DNA constituted the template, at around 600 ng per sample. Biopsies that were spaced far apart were taken, several per primary tumor, during surgery. Curative operations were performed on patients who had untreated, newly diagnosed non-small cell lung cancer. A multiplex PCR containing 32 V primers and 13 J primers was used to amplify TCR beta CDR3. TCRdb itself ran the multiplex PCR reads through MiXCR, one entry per CDR3 protein. Of more than 10,000 distinct CDR3 sequences in the sample, 20% to 25% were seen once. Sequenced input: lung tumor tissue. Receptors were obtained from a man between 60 and 75 years old with non-small cell lung cancer.

This clonotype qualifies as medium-sized (0.01 to 0.1%). The V gene is TRBV11-2, the J gene TRBJ2-3, with TRBD2 matching 10 bases. CDR1 and CDR2 (germline): SGHAT, FQNNGV. The CDR3 is 18 residues long. After removal of 1 base from V and 4 bases from J, the junction contained 11 bases not matched to a gene. The CDR3 reads CASSLASGSVRWADTQYF. The CDR3 nucleotides are TGTGCCAGCAGCTTAGCTAGCGGGAGTGTTCGATGGGCAGATACGCAGTATTTT.

This clonotype was seen a handful of times. The rearrangement links TRBV7-8 to TRBJ2-6; unclear D gene. Trimming removed 0 bases at V and 0 bases at J, with 3 bases between. Germline V gene lookup returns CDR1 SGHVS and CDR2 FQNEAQ. This CDR3 is 15 amino acids long. CDR3 region: CASSLATSGANVLTF. The CDR3 region has the DNA TGTGCCAGCAGCTTAGCGACCTCTGGGGCCAACGTCCTGACTTTC. The full variable domain, with the rest looked up from reference TRBV7-8 and TRBJ2-6, is GAGVSQSPRYKVAKRGQDVALRCDPISGHVSLFWYQQALGQGPEFLTYFQNEAQLDKSGLPSDRFFAERPEGSVSTLKIQRTQQEDSAVYLCASSLATSGANVLTFGAGSRLTVL.

This clonotype is medium-sized. This sequence joins TRBV7-9 and TRBJ2-1, with 13 positions matching TRBD2. The CDR3 has 15 residues. Trimming removed 5 bases from V and 5 bases from J; junction bases left unmatched: 3. CDR1 and CDR2 (germline): SEHNR, FQNEAQ (reference sequence). CDR3 sequence (DNA): TGTGCCAGCAGCACTAGCGGGAGGGGGAACAATGAGCAGTTCTTC. Translated, it gives CASSTSGRGNNEQFF.

By share, this clonotype counts as medium-sized. The chain is built from TRBV12-3 or TRBV12-4 and TRBJ2-7; 7 nucleotides agree with TRBD1. The CDR3 has 14 amino acids. J was trimmed by 7 bases and V by 5 bases; bases with no gene match: 11. The CDR3 DNA reads as TGTGCCAGCAGTACGACCCGGGACAGCAGTGAGCAGTACTTC. Translation gives CASSTTRDSSEQYF.

This clonotype appeared a single time. The chain links TRBV7-6 to TRBJ1-1; D is unclear. Trimming pared 0 bases from V and 4 bases from J, leaving 9 bases between. This CDR3 is 14 amino acids long. Per germline, CDR1 SGHVS and CDR2 FNYEAQ. The CDR3: CASSLASAGTEAFF. CDR3 nucleotide sequence: TGTGCCAGCAGCTTAGCCTCGGCTGGCACTGAAGCTTTCTTT. Together with reference TRBV7-6 and TRBJ1-1, the CDR3 gives the full variable domain: GAGVSQSPRYKVTKRGQDVALRCDPISGHVSLYWYRQALGQGPEFLTYFNYEAQQDKSGLPNDRFSAERPEGSISTLTIQRTEQRDSAMYRCASSLASAGTEAFFGQGTRLTVV.

By sample fraction, this clonotype is medium-sized (0.01 to 0.1%). The CDR3 loop reads CASSLGGDNSPLHF. CDR3 nucleotide sequence: TGTGCCAGTAGTTTGGGGGGAGATAATTCACCCCTCCACTTT. This chain connects TRBV19 to TRBJ1-6; TRBD1 is a possible D gene (5 bases). This CDR3 is 14 amino acids long. The V gene's germline CDR1 is LNHDA and CDR2 SQIVND (reference sequence). Trimming stripped 5 bases from V and 5 bases from J, with 10 bases between.

By its share, this clonotype is large. This chain uses TRBV11-2 with TRBJ2-3; D gene unclear. In germline, CDR1 is SGHAT, CDR2 FQNNGV. V lost 4 bases to trimming and J lost 2 bases, with 10 bases between them. The CDR3 sequence is 14 residues long. This chain's CDR3 is CASSSLGPTDTQYF. CDR3 sequence (DNA): TGTGCCAGCAGCTCGCTAGGCCCCACAGATACGCAGTATTTT.

This clonotype is labeled as medium-sized (0.01 to 0.1%). The chain links TRBV7-2 to TRBJ1-5; D is ambiguous. V was pared by 4 bases and J by 4 bases, with 11 bases between. The CDR3 covers 14 residues. Germline V CDR1 and CDR2: SGHTA, FQGNSA. The CDR3 reads CASSSPTVNQPQHF. As DNA, the CDR3 is TGTGCCAGCAGCTCCCCCACGGTAAATCAGCCCCAGCATTTT.